One and the same sample provided the 15 T cell receptor beta chains below, sequenced in a study of blood T cells in healthy people across ages. The use of a sample-barcoded 5' primer and a J-beta primer mix characterized a second PCR of roughly 6 to 11 cycles. TCRdb called the 5' RACE reads again in MiXCR, with one record for every CDR3 protein. Of about 800,000 distinct CDR3 sequences listed, approximately 25% are singletons. These data were also filed under a second study, of T cells of mothers and their children.

The sample comprised blood. These receptors were taken from a boy aged 5-17 years in good health.

The rearrangement uses TRBV7-8 and TRBJ2-2; D is unresolved. CDR1 and CDR2 from the germline V gene are SGHVS and FQNEAQ. The CDR3 sequence is 17 residues long. Trimming took 0 bases from V and 0 from J, leaving 11 bases between them. CDR3 amino acids: CASSLALNRANTGELFF. DNA of the CDR3: TGTGCCAGCAGCTTAGCGCTCAACAGAGCGAACACCGGGGAGCTGTTTTTT.

This clonotype has ten or more counts. The chain has TRBV7-2 and TRBJ1-6; D is possibly TRBD1 (5 bases). The CDR3 length is 16 residues. The V gene lost 1 base and the J gene lost 9 bases, with 16 bases spanning the gap. Per the germline V gene, CDR1 is SGHTA and CDR2 is FQGNSA. The CDR3 DNA reads TGTGCCAGCAGCTTAGGGATTGGGGCAGGCATTTCACCCCTCCACTTT. Translation gives CASSLGIGAGISPLHF.

This clonotype came up a few times. The chain is built from TRBV20-1 and TRBJ2-7, with 8 bases fitting TRBD2. CDR3 length: 13 amino acids. In germline, CDR1 is DFQATT, CDR2 SNEGSKA (reference sequence). As DNA, the CDR3 is TGCAGCTATCGCGGGACTAGTACCTACGAGCAGTACTTC. Its protein product is CSYRGTSTYEQYF.

Here the CDR3 DNA reads TGTGCCAGCAGCATCATACAGGGTTCGAATGAGCAGTTCTTC. Translated, it gives CASSIIQGSNEQFF. The rearrangement links TRBV3-1 to TRBJ2-1, with D tentatively TRBD1 (6 bases). The CDR3 totals 14 residues. Germline values: CDR1 LGHDT, CDR2 YNNKEL (reference sequence). V was trimmed by 5 bases and J by 7 bases, leaving 15 bases between them.

V usage is TRBV27 and J usage is TRBJ2-7; TRBD1 might be the D (6 bases). The CDR3 extends over 14 amino acids. The V end was cut by 5 bases, the J end by 3 bases, with 14 bases between. Germline values: CDR1 MNHEY, CDR2 SMNVEV (reference sequence). CDR3 bases: TGTGCCAGCAGTGCGGCACAGGGCCACTACGAGCAGTACTTC. Protein product: CASSAAQGHYEQYF.

The chain links TRBV12-3 or TRBV12-4 to TRBJ2-7; 7 bases map to TRBD1. The CDR3 runs 14 residues. V trimming: 6 bases; J trimming: 5 bases; junction bases outside the gene matches: 10. The CDR3 protein is CASSVQDRAHEQYF. The CDR3 nucleotides are TGTGCCAGCAGCGTCCAAGACAGGGCCCACGAGCAGTACTTC.

V gene TRBV7-9 combines with J gene TRBJ2-1, with 10 bases lining up with TRBD2. The CDR3 is made up of 16 amino acids. V lost 4 bases and J lost 5; bases outside the gene matches: 8. The germline V gene encodes CDR1 SEHNR and CDR2 FQNEAQ (reference sequence). The CDR3 loop reads CASSWVSGRRDNEQFF. The DNA of the CDR3 is TGTGCCAGCAGCTGGGTTAGCGGGAGGAGAGACAATGAGCAGTTCTTC. The full variable domain, with the rest looked up from reference TRBV7-9 and TRBJ2-1, is DTGVSQNPRHKITKRGQNVTFRCDPISEHNRLYWYRQTLGQGPEFLTYFQNEAQLEKSRLLSDRFSAERPKGSFSTLEIQRTEQGDSAMYLCASSWVSGRRDNEQFFGPGTRLTVL.

This clonotype was counted a few times. The chain couples TRBV5-1 to TRBJ1-3, with unresolved D. Germline CDR1 and CDR2: SGHRS and YFSETQ. The CDR3 has 16 amino acids. V was shortened by 4 bases and J by 0 bases, with 14 bases between the two germline ends. The CDR3 DNA sequence: TGCGCCAGCAGCAACCTGGACGGAGCCTCTGGAAACACCATATATTTT. It specifies CASSNLDGASGNTIYF.

This clonotype has only a few counts. The chain combines TRBV4-3 with TRBJ2-3; 9 bases agree with TRBD2. The CDR3 loop spans 17 amino acids. With 0 bases clipped from V and 0 bases from J, the junction kept 4 bases outside the gene matches. Germline V gene lookup returns CDR1 LGHNA and CDR2 YSLEER. CDR3: CASSQDLAGGSTDTQYF. In DNA, the CDR3 is TGCGCCAGCAGCCAAGATTTGGCGGGGGGGAGCACAGATACGCAGTATTTT.

The chain links TRBV29-1 to TRBJ2-3; no clear D gene. V was trimmed by 5 bases and J by 6 bases, leaving 9 bases between them. Germline V lookup: CDR1 SQVTM, CDR2 ANQGSEA. The CDR3 consists of 11 residues. In nucleotides, the CDR3 is TGCAGCGTTCAAGGGAAGGATACGCAGTATTTT. Translation: CSVQGKDTQYF.

This chain uses TRBV4-1 with TRBJ2-3; D remains unclear. CDR3 size: 15 residues. The germline gives CDR1 MGHRA, CDR2 YSYEKL. Trimming cost V 1 base and J 0 bases, with 8 bases left between them. The CDR3 DNA follows: TGCGCCAGCAGCCAAGTTCCCCTAAGCACAGATACGCAGTATTTT. It specifies CASSQVPLSTDTQYF.

This clonotype appeared a few times. The chain carries TRBV20-1 and TRBJ1-4; TRBD1 aligns across 8 bases. The CDR3 is 13 residues long. The junction had 8 bases not matched to a gene; V was cut back by 6 bases and J by 8 bases. In germline, CDR1 is DFQATT, CDR2 SNEGSKA (reference sequence). Here the CDR3 DNA reads TGCAGTGCGATCGGGACAGGAGAAGAAAAACTGTTTTTT. The encoded protein is CSAIGTGEEKLFF.

This chain uses TRBV7-2 with TRBJ2-1, with 7 positions matching TRBD1. V was pared by 4 bases and J by 3 bases, with 9 bases of the junction left unmatched. This CDR3 region has 16 residues. Germline CDR1 SGHTA, CDR2 FQGNSA. The CDR3 bases are TGTGCCAGCAGCTCACAGGGGCCCACCCTCTACAATGAGCAGTTCTTC. This codes for CASSSQGPTLYNEQFF. The full variable domain, in which reference TRBV7-2 and TRBJ2-1 provide the parts outside the CDR3, is GAGVSQSPSNKVTEKGKDVELRCDPISGHTALYWYRQSLGQGLEFLIYFQGNSAPDKSGLPSDRFSAERTGGSVSTLTIQRTQQEDSAVYLCASSSQGPTLYNEQFFGPGTRLTVL.

This chain links TRBV20-1 with TRBJ2-5; 7 positions match TRBD2. The J call is uncertain, as TRBJ2-7 better fits the DNA end. There are 17 residues in the CDR3. Germline CDR1 is DFQATT and CDR2 is SNEGSKA (reference sequence). Written as DNA, the CDR3 is TGCAGTGCTAGAGATTTGAGCGGGGTCATAAGGCTCCACGAGCAGTACTTC. This encodes CSARDLSGVIRLHEQYF.

This clonotype was counted at least ten times. The chain carries TRBV5-1 and TRBJ2-5, with TRBD2 as a possible D gene (6 bases). The CDR3 sequence is 13 residues long. In germline, CDR1 is SGHRS, CDR2 YFSETQ. The V end was cut by 0 bases, the J end by 5 bases, with 8 bases between. The DNA of the CDR3 is TGCGCCAGCAGCTTGGGAGGAGGGGAGACCCAGTACTTC. This encodes CASSLGGGETQYF.